These 19 T cell receptor beta chains came from one sample sequenced in a study of blood T cell repertoires in COVID-19. Assay: immunoSEQ multiplex PCR; the TCRdb copy retains only in-frame clones and omits some. The sample consists of about 80,000 clones, approximately 83% of them appearing once. The sample taken for sequencing was peripheral blood. The receptors come from a human donor in a cohort sampled during active COVID-19.

The chain is built from TRBV2 and TRBJ1-1; 7 nucleotides line up with TRBD1. The length of the CDR3 is 15 residues. The germline V gene encodes CDR1 SNHLY and CDR2 FYNNEI. V shed 6 bases, J shed 0 bases, and the junction held 7 bases outside the gene matches. CDR3 loop: CASRLLGQLNTEAFF. The CDR3 bases are TGTGCCAGCAGGCTCTTGGGACAGTTGAACACTGAAGCTTTCTTT.

V is TRBV4-2 and J is TRBJ2-3; weak D call: TRBD2 (5 bases). The CDR3 totals 14 residues. Deletions cut 0 bases from V and 6 bases from J, with 10 bases between. The germline CDR1 and CDR2 sequences are LGHNA and YNFKEQ. CDR3 protein: CASSQDGGGDTQYF. The DNA of the CDR3 is TGTGCCAGCAGCCAAGATGGAGGAGGCGATACGCAGTATTTT.

V usage is TRBV2 and J usage is TRBJ1-1; D gene ambiguous. This CDR3 has 13 residues. The V gene lost 5 bases and the J gene lost 0 bases, with 7 bases spanning the gap. The germline V gene encodes CDR1 SNHLY and CDR2 FYNNEI. This CDR3 is CASSQKMNTEAFF. The CDR3 bases are TGTGCCAGCAGTCAGAAGATGAACACTGAAGCTTTCTTT.

The V and J genes are TRBV20-1 and TRBJ2-1; 8 positions match TRBD2. The CDR3 is 16 amino acids. The V and J ends lost 3 bases and 3 bases, in that order; junction bases with no gene match: 10. Per germline, CDR1 DFQATT and CDR2 SNEGSKA (reference sequence). The CDR3 loop is CSASSAGAYRYNEQFF. The CDR3, as DNA: TGCAGTGCTAGTTCAGCGGGGGCCTACCGCTACAATGAGCAGTTCTTC.

The chain joins TRBV29-1 to TRBJ2-6, with 12 bases fitting TRBD1. The V gene's germline CDR1 is SQVTM and CDR2 ANQGSEA. The CDR3 length is 19 residues. V was pared by 0 bases and J by 1 base, with 7 bases of the junction left unmatched. CDR3 in amino acids: CSVEEGPGQGASGANVLTF. CDR3 bases: TGCAGCGTTGAAGAAGGACCGGGACAGGGGGCATCTGGGGCCAACGTCCTGACTTTC.

V gene TRBV30 combines with J gene TRBJ1-2; D perhaps matches TRBD1 (6 bases). Germline V gene lookup returns CDR1 GTSNPN and CDR2 SVGIG (reference sequence). V shed 5 bases and J shed 4 bases, with 11 bases lying between them. The CDR3 totals 12 residues. This CDR3 reads CAWGSDSYGYTF. The CDR3 bases are TGTGCCTGGGGTTCGGACAGCTATGGCTACACCTTC. The entire variable domain, with the rest obtained from reference TRBV30 and TRBJ1-2, is as follows: SQTIHQWPATLVQPVGSPLSLECTVEGTSNPNLYWYRQAAGRGLQLLFYSVGIGQISSEVPQNLSASRPQDRQFILSSKKLLLSDSGFYLCAWGSDSYGYTFGSGTRLTVV.

The CDR3 DNA sequence: TGTGCCAGCACTAGGACTAGCGGGGGGAACAATGAGCAGTTCTTC. Protein: CASTRTSGGNNEQFF. The chain links TRBV6-6 to TRBJ2-1; 14 nucleotides match TRBD2. With 7 bases clipped from V and 5 bases from J, the junction kept 4 bases outside the gene matches. Germline CDR1 reads MNHNY; CDR2 reads SVGAGI (reference sequence). The CDR3 has 15 amino acids.

The V call is TRBV5-5, the J call TRBJ1-2; 11 positions match TRBD1. The CDR3 length is 16 residues. Trimming took 0 bases from V and 4 from J; bases not matched to a gene: 5. Germline loops: CDR1 SGHKS, CDR2 YYEKEE (reference sequence). The CDR3 spells CASSLAGGQGGYGYTF. DNA for the CDR3: TGTGCCAGCAGCTTGGCGGGGGGACAGGGGGGCTATGGCTACACCTTC.

This clone was observed a single time. The rearrangement uses TRBV28 and TRBJ1-2; no firm D call. The CDR3 has 12 residues. V was cut by 5 bases and J by 8 bases, with 12 bases left in between. Germline V gene lookup returns CDR1 MDHEN and CDR2 SYDVKM. The CDR3 is CASSIDERGYTF. The CDR3 DNA reads as TGTGCCAGCAGTATAGACGAGAGGGGCTACACCTTC.

This clone was found once. The gene calls are TRBV27 and TRBJ2-7; 10 positions agree with TRBD2. The ends lost 5 bases at V and 3 bases at J; junction bases unmatched: 19. This CDR3 region has 19 residues. The germline V gene has CDR1 MNHEY and CDR2 SMNVEV (reference sequence). CDR3 bases: TGTGCCAGCAGTCCCACCCTAGCGGGAGCCCGAACCTCGGACTACGAGCAGTACTTC. Amino acid sequence: CASSPTLAGARTSDYEQYF.

The rearrangement links TRBV6-5 to TRBJ1-6; D is uncertain. The CDR3 has 14 amino acids. Deletions cut 7 bases from V and 4 bases from J, with 11 bases between. From germline, CDR1 is MNHEY and CDR2 SVGAGI. CDR3 sequence: CASKPNPYNSPLHF. In nucleotides, the CDR3 is TGTGCCAGCAAGCCCAACCCGTATAATTCACCCCTCCACTTT.

This clone was recorded a few times. The chain carries TRBV6-5 and TRBJ1-3; a weak D match, TRBD1 (5 bases). CDR3 length: 16 amino acids. V was clipped by 0 bases and J by 0 bases, with 9 bases between them. Germline values: CDR1 MNHEY, CDR2 SVGAGI. CDR3 nucleotide sequence: TGTGCCAGCAGTTACTCGGAGGGGAGCTCTGGAAACACCATATATTTT. Its protein is CASSYSEGSSGNTIYF.

The genes are TRBV25-1 and TRBJ1-1; 8 nucleotides align to TRBD1. Germline V gene sequence: CDR1 MGHDK, CDR2 SYGVNS. This CDR3 contains 16 residues. Trimming cost V 7 bases and J 0 bases; bases outside gene matches: 10. CDR3 DNA sequence: TGTGCCAGCATTGCCACCGGGACAGGCCTGAACACTGAAGCTTTCTTT. Encoded protein: CASIATGTGLNTEAFF.

The rearrangement links TRBV5-1 to TRBJ1-6, with TRBD1 identical over 9 bases. CDR3 length: 15 amino acids. CDR1 SGHRS and CDR2 YFSETQ come from the germline V gene. Trimming took 4 bases from V and 5 from J; bases not matched to a gene: 4. The CDR3 sequence: CASSPRQGDNSPLHF. The DNA of the CDR3 is TGCGCCAGCAGCCCCCGACAGGGGGATAATTCACCCCTCCACTTT.

The rearrangement uses TRBV18 and TRBJ1-4; 11 bases fit TRBD1. There are 15 residues in the CDR3. Germline V gene lookup returns CDR1 KGHSH and CDR2 LQKENI. The junction had 5 bases not matched to a gene; V was cut back by 3 bases and J by 8 bases. The CDR3 nucleotides are TGTGCCAGCTCACCTCCGGGACAGGGGGAAGAAAAACTGTTTTTT. Translated, it gives CASSPPGQGEEKLFF. Variable domain in full (rest from reference TRBV18 and TRBJ1-4): NAGVMQNPRHLVRRRGQEARLRCSPMKGHSHVYWYRQLPEEGLKFMVYLQKENIIDESGMPKERFSAEFPKEGPSILRIQQVVRGDSAAYFCASSPPGQGEEKLFFGSGTQLSVL.

V and J are TRBV27 and TRBJ1-1; D not certain. The CDR3 loop spans 14 amino acids. The V gene lost 5 bases and the J gene lost 4 bases, with 14 bases spanning the gap. Germline-derived CDR1 and CDR2 are MNHEY and SMNVEV (reference sequence). The CDR3 sequence: CASSDNRGSTEAFF. CDR3 DNA: TGTGCCAGCAGTGACAACCGGGGAAGCACTGAAGCTTTCTTT.

The V and J genes are TRBV11-3 and TRBJ2-2; D might be TRBD2 (5 bases). The germline V gene encodes CDR1 SGHNT and CDR2 YENEEA. The V end lost 1 base, the J end lost 6 bases, and 6 bases lay between the germline ends. CDR3 length equals 13 residues. The CDR3 nucleotides are TGTGCCAGCAGCTTAGGAGGGCCCGGGGAGCTGTTTTTT. This translates into CASSLGGPGELFF.

This clone was detected only a few times. This chain connects TRBV2 to TRBJ2-2, with a weak D call TRBD2 (6 bases). Trimming removed 10 bases at V and 5 bases at J, with 17 bases between. The germline CDR1 and CDR2 sequences are SNHLY and FYNNEI. The CDR3 consists of 14 residues. CDR3 residues: CATATRFGTGELFF. In DNA, the CDR3 is TGTGCCACCGCGACTAGATTTGGGACCGGGGAGCTGTTTTTT.

The chain employs TRBV28 and TRBJ1-2; 7 bases line up with TRBD1. The CDR3 is 15 amino acids. Germline loops: CDR1 MDHEN, CDR2 SYDVKM. V lost 5 bases and J lost 2; bases outside the gene matches: 8. CDR3 amino acids: CASSTTGRSNYGYTF. CDR3 coding DNA: TGTGCCAGCAGTACGACAGGGCGGTCGAACTATGGCTACACCTTC.